This TCR beta chain is drawn from a study of blood T cell repertoires in COVID-19. Study summary: T cells, B-cell-depleted T cells, or PBMCs supplied cDNA or gDNA.

In the original analysis: Researchers report that nucleated cell counts were estimated from reference gene primer amplification. TCRdb keeps only in-frame clones here, not all; method: immunoSEQ multiplex PCR. That table furnishes V, J and clone size, whereas the DNA furnished D and trimming. In the table there are tens of thousands of clones, 65% to 80% of which are singletons. The CDR3 spans 16 residues. Germline-derived CDR1 and CDR2 are SGHAT and FQNNGV. V dropped 5 bases and J dropped 2 bases, with 16 bases sitting between them. The sequenced material came from peripheral blood. The TCR comes from a human donor in a cohort sampled during active COVID-19. The rearrangement joins TRBV11-2 to TRBJ1-3, with a weak D call TRBD1 (5 bases). The CDR3 is CASSPLGAGTGNTIYF. The DNA of the CDR3 is TGTGCCAGCAGCCCACTTGGGGCAGGGACTGGAAACACCATATATTTT.